The source of this TCR beta chain is a study of cytomegalovirus exposure and HLA in healthy donors. Study-wide results and caveats: Links to common viral pathogens appeared, in a later analysis, for several of the most significant clusters.

In germline, CDR1 is MNHEY, CDR2 SMNVEV (reference sequence). This CDR3 comprises 16 residues. V was trimmed by 4 bases and J by 0 bases, leaving 16 bases between them. Regarding this clone: The target antigen is unknown.

Use of 60 Vbeta and 13 Jbeta primers characterized the PCR. Using immunoSEQ multiplex PCR, the repertoire was profiled, and TCRdb retains in-frame clones only, with some absent. The sample consists of 85,000 to 120,000 clones, over 60% of them appearing once. The sample was PBMCs. The clonotype originates from a male donor in good health and CMV-seropositive. This rearrangement joins TRBV27 to TRBJ2-7; D perhaps matches TRBD2 (5 bases). CDR3 loop: CASSWLAPLGSYEQYF. CDR3 DNA sequence: TGTGCCAGCAGTTGGCTAGCTCCCCTGGGCTCCTACGAGCAGTACTTC.